These 26 T cell receptor beta chains were sequenced from one sample in a study of blood T cell repertoires in COVID-19. Measured with immunoSEQ multiplex PCR; TCRdb has only the in-frame clones, and not every one. Among under 200,000 clones listed, 82% were seen once. The sample taken for sequencing was PBMCs or T cells enriched from blood (not recorded which). Every receptor here comes from a man aged 50 or older who had recovered from COVID-19.

V and J are TRBV5-1 and TRBJ1-2; 11 positions match TRBD1. The CDR3 is 17 residues long. J was trimmed by 8 bases and V by 4 bases; bases with no gene match: 16. CDR1 SGHRS and CDR2 YFSETQ come from the germline V gene. CDR3 sequence reads: CASSDQPGTGGLLGYTF. CDR3 coding DNA: TGCGCCAGCAGCGACCAACCCGGGACAGGGGGATTATTGGGCTACACCTTC.

The rearrangement links TRBV4-2 to TRBJ1-2, with TRBD1 identical over 11 bases. Germline CDR1 LGHNA, CDR2 YNFKEQ. V lost 3 bases and J lost 5; bases outside the gene matches: 5. The CDR3 covers 15 residues. The CDR3 region is CASSQGDRGAYGYTF. CDR3 coding DNA: TGTGCCAGCAGCCAGGGGGACAGGGGGGCTTATGGCTACACCTTC.

This rearrangement joins TRBV28 to TRBJ1-1; weak D call: TRBD1 (5 bases). CDR1 is MDHEN, CDR2 SYDVKM, per germline. V was clipped by 6 bases and J by 2 bases, with 16 bases between them. The CDR3 sequence is 15 residues long. The CDR3 region is CASSPTTAGNTEAFF. The CDR3 nucleotides are TGTGCCAGCAGCCCAACGACAGCAGGAAACACTGAAGCTTTCTTT.

The chain recombines TRBV4-2 with TRBJ2-2, with 8 bases that match TRBD2. The CDR3 is 16 residues long. The V gene's germline CDR1 is LGHNA and CDR2 YNFKEQ. Trimming took 5 bases from V and 5 from J; bases not matched to a gene: 10. The CDR3 region is CASSGGTRGGTGELFF. DNA of the CDR3: TGTGCCAGCAGCGGCGGGACTAGGGGGGGAACCGGGGAGCTGTTTTTT.

The V call is TRBV27, the J call TRBJ2-1; 8 bases line up with TRBD2. Trimming took 7 bases from V and 4 from J; bases not matched to a gene: 3. The CDR3 runs to 13 residues. Germline V CDR1 and CDR2: MNHEY, SMNVEV (reference sequence). The DNA of the CDR3 is TGTGCCAGCATCGGCGGGGGGTACAATGAGCAGTTCTTC. Translation: CASIGGGYNEQFF.

This clone was found a few times. V gene TRBV28 combines with J gene TRBJ1-1, with D tentatively TRBD1 (6 bases). The germline CDR1 and CDR2 sequences are MDHEN and SYDVKM. The V end lost 3 bases, the J end lost 8 bases, and 13 bases lay between the germline ends. The CDR3 is 13 residues long. CDR3 coding DNA: TGTGCCAGCAGTTTGGTGATTGGGACAGAAGCTTTCTTT. The encoded protein is CASSLVIGTEAFF.

The chain employs TRBV6-6 and TRBJ1-1; 10 bases fit TRBD1. Trimming took 0 bases from V and 9 from J; bases not matched to a gene: 4. Germline loops: CDR1 MNHNY, CDR2 SVGAGI (reference sequence). The CDR3 consists of 14 residues. The CDR3 region is CASSYSGQGGKAFF. DNA of the CDR3: TGTGCCAGCAGTTACTCAGGACAGGGGGGGAAAGCTTTCTTT.

This rearrangement joins TRBV27 to TRBJ2-1, with TRBD2 as a possible D gene (6 bases). Germline loops: CDR1 MNHEY, CDR2 SMNVEV (reference sequence). V was pared by 3 bases and J by 9 bases, with 21 bases between. The CDR3 sequence is 16 residues long. The CDR3 coding sequence is TGTGCCAGCAGTTTGCAACCTTTCTGGGGAGGCGGTGAGCAGTTCTTC. The encoded protein is CASSLQPFWGGGEQFF.

The chain couples TRBV5-5 to TRBJ2-3; D uncertain. Germline assignment: CDR1 SGHKS and CDR2 YYEKEE (reference sequence). The CDR3 loop spans 15 amino acids. The V end was cut by 2 bases, the J end by 1 base, with 11 bases between. CDR3 protein: CASSFSPVGTDTQYF. The CDR3 bases are TGTGCCAGCAGCTTCTCCCCTGTTGGCACAGATACGCAGTATTTT.

The chain carries TRBV19 and TRBJ2-7; TRBD2 matches at 8 bases. J lost 0 bases, V lost 3 bases, and 4 bases had no gene match. Germline assignment: CDR1 LNHDA and CDR2 SQIVND (reference sequence). This CDR3 is 15 amino acids long. The CDR3 loop is CASSITGGSSYEQYF. DNA for the CDR3: TGTGCCAGTAGTATTACGGGGGGGAGCTCCTACGAGCAGTACTTC.

V and J are TRBV6-5 and TRBJ1-1; TRBD1 aligns across 9 bases. The V segment lost 5 bases and the J segment 1 base; nucleotides outside the gene matches: 5. This CDR3 is built from 15 residues. The germline V gene encodes CDR1 MNHEY and CDR2 SVGAGI. The CDR3 loop reads CASSPQGARNTEAFF. CDR3 sequence (DNA): TGTGCCAGCAGTCCACAGGGGGCGCGGAACACTGAAGCTTTCTTT.

The chain employs TRBV28 and TRBJ1-6; D gene ambiguous. The length of the CDR3 is 15 residues. Trimming left V 2 bases short and J 3 bases short, with 8 bases between. Germline loops: CDR1 MDHEN, CDR2 SYDVKM. CDR3 sequence: CASSLTDNYNSPLHF. In DNA form, the CDR3 reads TGTGCCAGCAGTTTAACAGACAACTATAATTCACCCCTCCACTTT.

The gene calls are TRBV7-2 and TRBJ2-7; 9 bases match TRBD1. Germline CDR1 SGHTA, CDR2 FQGNSA. This CDR3 is 14 amino acids long. V was clipped by 6 bases and J by 3 bases; unmatched bases: 6. The CDR3 region has the DNA TGTGCCAGCAGTTATACAGGGGGCGTCTACGAGCAGTACTTC. It is translated as CASSYTGGVYEQYF. Complete variable domain (other parts from reference TRBV7-2 and TRBJ2-7): GAGVSQSPSNKVTEKGKDVELRCDPISGHTALYWYRQSLGQGLEFLIYFQGNSAPDKSGLPSDRFSAERTGGSVSTLTIQRTQQEDSAVYLCASSYTGGVYEQYFGPGTRLTVT.

A few counts support this clone. This chain uses TRBV11-1 with TRBJ2-7, with no clear D. This CDR3 spans 13 amino acids. Trimming cost V 5 bases and J 1 base, with 9 bases left between them. The V gene's germline CDR1 is SGHAT and CDR2 FQDESV (reference sequence). The CDR3 sequence: CASSRSESYEQYF. DNA for the CDR3: TGTGCCAGCAGCCGGAGCGAGTCCTACGAGCAGTACTTC.

V gene TRBV10-2 combines with J gene TRBJ1-2; the D gene is possibly TRBD1 (6 bases). The germline V gene encodes CDR1 WSHSY and CDR2 SAAADI. V lost 4 bases, J lost 4 bases, and 10 bases lay in between. The CDR3 runs to 13 residues. CDR3 DNA sequence: TGCGCCAGCAGTGGCCAGGGGACCTATGGCTACACCTTC. Protein: CASSGQGTYGYTF.

CDR3: CASSRLTGVALTEQYF. In nucleotides, the CDR3 is TGTGCCAGTAGTAGATTAACAGGGGTAGCCCTTACCGAGCAGTACTTC. V gene TRBV19 combines with J gene TRBJ2-7, with 7 bases fitting TRBD1. J gave up 6 bases and V 4 bases, and 15 bases lay outside the gene matches. Germline V gives CDR1 LNHDA, CDR2 SQIVND (reference sequence). The CDR3 length is 16 residues.

The sample holds one count of this clone. The chain joins TRBV28 to TRBJ1-2; TRBD1 matches 9 bases. The trim removed 6 bases at V and 4 bases at J, leaving 6 bases unmatched. Germline-derived CDR1 and CDR2 are MDHEN and SYDVKM. There are 14 residues in the CDR3. The CDR3 DNA follows: TGTGCCAGCAGGGGACAGGGCGGGTCCTATGGCTACACCTTC. Residues: CASRGQGGSYGYTF.

This chain uses TRBV3-1 (or the pseudogene TRBV3-2) with TRBJ1-4; D is undetermined. The CDR3 spans 17 residues. Germline loops: CDR1 LGHDT, CDR2 YNNKEL (reference sequence). With 4 bases removed from V and 2 bases from J, the gap between germline ends came to 17 bases. The CDR3 loop is CASSPDGTPGTNEKLFF. The CDR3 bases are TGTGCCAGCAGCCCGGACGGAACCCCGGGGACTAATGAAAAACTGTTTTTT.

The gene calls are TRBV5-1 and TRBJ2-5; a weak D match, TRBD2 (5 bases). The V and J ends lost 0 bases and 7 bases respectively, with 13 bases between them. The CDR3 covers 14 residues. Per germline, CDR1 SGHRS and CDR2 YFSETQ. The CDR3 spells CASSLGSNEGTQYF. As DNA, the CDR3 is TGCGCCAGCAGCTTGGGAAGCAATGAGGGGACCCAGTACTTC.

The V call is TRBV19, the J call TRBJ2-1; 7 bases fit TRBD2. In germline, CDR1 is LNHDA, CDR2 SQIVND (reference sequence). This CDR3 is 14 amino acids long. Trimming cost V 3 bases and J 7 bases; bases outside gene matches: 6. CDR3 DNA: TGTGCCAGTAGTATGTTTGGACTAGTAAATGAGCAGTTCTTC. As protein: CASSMFGLVNEQFF.

This sequence joins TRBV18 and TRBJ2-1, with 10 positions matching TRBD1. V was clipped by 3 bases and J by 6 bases; unmatched bases: 5. The CDR3 sequence is 15 residues long. CDR1 and CDR2 from the germline V gene are KGHSH and LQKENI. CDR3: CASSPGTGEGNEQFF. DNA of the CDR3: TGTGCCAGCTCACCCGGGACAGGGGAGGGCAATGAGCAGTTCTTC. The full variable domain, completed using reference TRBV18 and TRBJ2-1, is NAGVMQNPRHLVRRRGQEARLRCSPMKGHSHVYWYRQLPEEGLKFMVYLQKENIIDESGMPKERFSAEFPKEGPSILRIQQVVRGDSAAYFCASSPGTGEGNEQFFGPGTRLTVL.

With regard to this clone: Other DNA sequences from this sample encode an identical CDR3 as well. This rearrangement joins TRBV5-1 to TRBJ2-2, with D maybe TRBD2 (5 bases). This CDR3 is built from 14 residues. The germline V and J ends were trimmed by 0 bases and 2 bases, with 5 bases remaining between them. CDR1 and CDR2 from the germline V gene are SGHRS and YFSETQ. The CDR3 sequence is CASSLAGNTGELFF. The CDR3 nucleotides are TGCGCCAGCAGCTTGGCGGGAAACACCGGGGAGCTGTTTTTT.

The chain couples TRBV27 to TRBJ1-2; D may be TRBD1 (6 bases). This CDR3 contains 12 residues. The V gene lost 2 bases and the J gene lost 8 bases, with 9 bases spanning the gap. Germline CDR1 and CDR2: MNHEY and SMNVEV (reference sequence). The CDR3 coding sequence is TGTGCCAGCAGTTTAACAGGGAGAGGCTACACCTTC. This translates into CASSLTGRGYTF.

This chain connects TRBV10-2 to TRBJ2-1; D may be TRBD2 (5 bases). This CDR3 is 15 amino acids long. V was shortened by 2 bases and J by 4 bases, with 12 bases between the two germline ends. CDR1 is WSHSY and CDR2 is SAAADI in the germline V gene. In nucleotides, the CDR3 is TGCGCCAGCAGTGAGCGGGATGGTTATTACAATGAGCAGTTCTTC. Protein: CASSERDGYYNEQFF.

The V call is TRBV5-4, the J call TRBJ1-1; 12 nucleotides match TRBD1. CDR1 and CDR2 (germline): SGHNT, YYREEE (reference sequence). V shed 4 bases, J shed 4 bases, and the junction held 8 bases outside the gene matches. This CDR3 spans 16 amino acids. CDR3 amino acids: CASSRTGTGGVTEAFF. The CDR3 DNA is TGTGCCAGCAGCCGGACCGGGACAGGGGGCGTCACTGAAGCTTTCTTT.

This clone was counted a few times. J is TRBJ1-2 and V is TRBV11-2; no reliable D call. The CDR3 length is 12 residues. The V end lost 5 bases, the J end lost 4 bases, and 8 bases lay between the germline ends. Germline-derived CDR1 and CDR2 are SGHAT and FQNNGV. Here the CDR3 reads CASSRSGYGYTF. The CDR3 DNA reads TGTGCCAGCAGCCGATCAGGCTATGGCTACACCTTC.